This TCR beta chain appears in the sequencing data of a study of liver allograft versus peripheral blood T cells. Turning to the study itself: Within transplanted livers, the T cell receptor repertoires were examined and compared against the repertoires present in the peripheral blood of liver transplant recipients.

The study's findings and limits: Peripheral blood T cell receptor repertoires reportedly differed from those found within liver allografts.

TCRdb reprocessed the reads via MiXCR and lists one record per CDR3 protein. There are fewer than 1,500 distinct CDR3 sequences in the sample; approximately 14% occur only once, and 18% lies in the top ten. By share, this clonotype counts as medium-sized. The target antigen is unknown. The CDR3 runs to 13 residues. V was trimmed by 1 base and J by 5 bases, leaving 8 bases between them. CDR1 is SGHTA, CDR2 FQGNSA, per germline. The chain links TRBV7-2 to TRBJ1-1; tentatively, D is TRBD1 (5 bases). This TCR was sampled from a human patient who had a liver transplant. The graft donor may have given rise to some T cells. The CDR3 protein is CASSLGGETEAFF. The CDR3 nucleotides are TGTGCCAGCAGCTTAGGGGGGGAGACTGAAGCTTTCTTT.